In its sample, the clone carrying this TCR beta chain was seen a few times. Its cognate antigen is unknown. Mismatch with germline at one junction end may stem from a read error. The record originates from a study of Graves' ophthalmopathy and Graves' hyperthyroidism. Using RNA transcripts, the TCR beta CDR3 regions were amplified. Amplification began with first-round RT-PCR using HTBI primers, then second-round multiplex PCR was performed. TCRdb used MiXCR to reprocess the multiplex PCR reads, holding one entry per CDR3 protein. The data contain 660,000 or so distinct CDR3 sequences, about 38% of them singletons. Study-wide points: Sensitivity reached roughly 90% and specificity 81.08% for a 13-signature model separating ophthalmopathy from stable hyperthyroidism.

The CDR3 extends over 16 amino acids. Germline-derived CDR1 and CDR2 are ENHRY and SYGVKD. The origin of this receptor is an adult man with Graves' ophthalmopathy. Sequenced input: peripheral blood. The J gene is TRBJ1-1, the V gene TRBV10-3; 7 positions match TRBD1. In nucleotides, the CDR3 is TGTGCCAGCAGTACATCTACAGGGGCGAGGAACACTGAAGCTTTCTTT. This translates into CASSTSTGARNTEAFF.